Presented here are 25 T cell receptor beta chains from one specimen sequenced in a study of siplizumab effects on memory and regulatory T cells. This table comes from immunoSEQ multiplex PCR, and its TCRdb copy is limited to in-frame clones, with some not included. The data contain some 100,000 clones, roughly 95% of them singletons. Source material: naive CD4+ T cells sorted from blood. These receptors were collected from a human donor in good health.

This chain connects TRBV7-2 to TRBJ1-1; D call uncertain. The CDR3 runs 14 residues. Deletions cut 1 base from V and 7 bases from J, with 13 bases between. Germline CDR1 reads SGHTA; CDR2 reads FQGNSA. Here the CDR3 reads CASSLESRPHEAFF. For the CDR3, the DNA is TGTGCCAGCAGCTTAGAGTCCAGACCCCATGAAGCTTTCTTT. The entire variable domain, with the rest obtained from reference TRBV7-2 and TRBJ1-1, is as follows: GAGVSQSPSNKVTEKGKDVELRCDPISGHTALYWYRQSLGQGLEFLIYFQGNSAPDKSGLPSDRFSAERTGGSVSTLTIQRTQQEDSAVYLCASSLESRPHEAFFGQGTRLTVV.

The genes are TRBV6-5 and TRBJ1-2, with D uncertain. Germline V gives CDR1 MNHEY, CDR2 SVGAGI. The CDR3 covers 13 residues. The V end was cut by 2 bases, the J end by 3 bases, with 7 bases between. The CDR3 protein is CASSYGVHYGYTF. The CDR3 bases are TGTGCCAGCAGTTACGGGGTTCACTATGGCTACACCTTC.

The J gene is TRBJ1-3, the V gene TRBV6-5; D call uncertain. Germline V gene data show CDR1 as MNHEY and CDR2 as SVGAGI. V lost 6 bases, J lost 8 bases, and 8 bases lay in between. There are 11 residues in the CDR3. The CDR3 DNA is TGTGCCAGCAGATTTCCCCACACCATATATTTT. Its protein is CASRFPHTIYF.

The chain couples TRBV28 to TRBJ1-5; D is possibly TRBD1 (5 bases). Germline-derived CDR1 and CDR2 are MDHEN and SYDVKM. Trimming took 8 bases from V and 9 from J, leaving 11 bases between them. CDR3 length: 11 residues. The CDR3 coding sequence is TGTGCCAGCCAAAGGGGCCCGCCCCAGCATTTT. Its protein product is CASQRGPPQHF.

The chain is built from TRBV19 and TRBJ1-1; the D gene is possibly TRBD1 (6 bases). CDR3 size: 14 residues. V dropped 5 bases and J dropped 1 base, with 11 bases sitting between them. Germline-derived CDR1 and CDR2 are LNHDA and SQIVND (reference sequence). CDR3 protein: CASSSRDTNTEAFF. CDR3 nucleotide sequence: TGTGCCAGTAGTTCCAGGGACACGAACACTGAAGCTTTCTTT.

The chain combines TRBV28 with TRBJ1-3; no clear D gene. The germline V gene encodes CDR1 MDHEN and CDR2 SYDVKM. CDR3 size: 13 residues. V was pared by 2 bases and J by 4 bases, with 6 bases between. CDR3 region: CASSLGRGNTIYF. CDR3 coding DNA: TGTGCCAGCAGTTTAGGCAGGGGAAACACCATATATTTT.

This clone was observed a single time. The rearrangement joins TRBV19 to TRBJ1-2; 9 nucleotides match TRBD1. J lost 8 bases, V lost 6 bases, and 16 bases had no gene match. The CDR3 spans 16 residues. Germline V gives CDR1 LNHDA, CDR2 SQIVND (reference sequence). The CDR3 DNA follows: TGTGCCAGTAGCATGGGGACAGGGTGGACACTATTGGGCTACACCTTC. This translates into CASSMGTGWTLLGYTF.

This sequence joins TRBV30 and TRBJ2-5, with 8 bases lining up with TRBD2. Unmatched junction bases numbered 8, after V lost 2 bases and J lost 9 bases. The length of the CDR3 is 13 residues. Germline V gene sequence: CDR1 GTSNPN, CDR2 SVGIG (reference sequence). CDR3 sequence reads: CAWSSGGGMSQYF. CDR3 nucleotide sequence: TGTGCCTGGAGTTCAGGCGGGGGGATGTCCCAGTACTTC.

In nucleotides, the CDR3 is TGTGCCAGTAGTATATTCCGCGAGGGTGAGCAGTTCTTC. The encoded protein is CASSIFREGEQFF. The J gene is TRBJ2-1, the V gene TRBV19; D possibly corresponds to TRBD2 (5 bases). The CDR3 extends over 13 amino acids. CDR1 is LNHDA, CDR2 SQIVND, per germline (reference sequence). Trimming took off 2 bases at V and 9 bases at J, with 11 bases between the two ends.

This chain connects TRBV18 to TRBJ2-5, with 7 nucleotides matching TRBD1. Trimming took 6 bases from V and 5 from J; bases not matched to a gene: 9. This CDR3 spans 14 amino acids. From germline, CDR1 is KGHSH and CDR2 LQKENI. For the CDR3, the DNA is TGTGCCAGCTCGCTCGGGACAGCCCGGGAGACCCAGTACTTC. Translation gives CASSLGTARETQYF.

The J gene is TRBJ2-7, the V gene TRBV7-9; tentative D call: TRBD1 (5 bases). The CDR3 has 14 residues. V lost 1 base to trimming and J lost 2 bases, with 9 bases between them. The V gene's germline CDR1 is SEHNR and CDR2 FQNEAQ (reference sequence). The CDR3 is CASSLGGQTYEQYF. In DNA form, the CDR3 reads TGTGCCAGCAGCTTAGGAGGACAAACCTACGAGCAGTACTTC.

The chain joins TRBV19 to TRBJ2-7; 8 bases match TRBD1. J was trimmed by 6 bases and V by 6 bases; bases with no gene match: 10. The germline V gene encodes CDR1 LNHDA and CDR2 SQIVND (reference sequence). The length of the CDR3 is 14 residues. For the CDR3, the DNA is TGTGCCAGTAGCAGGGACAGGCGGCGTTTCGAGCAGTACTTC. It yields the protein CASSRDRRRFEQYF.

The J gene is TRBJ1-2, the V gene TRBV9, with TRBD1 identical over 8 bases. This CDR3 contains 16 residues. V lost 0 bases to trimming and J lost 4 bases; unmatched junction nucleotides: 8. Per the germline V gene, CDR1 is SGDLS and CDR2 is YYNGEE. The CDR3 DNA is TGTGCCAGCAGCGTAGATGAGACAGGGGCGATCTATGGCTACACCTTC. Translated, it gives CASSVDETGAIYGYTF. The variable domain in full, completed from reference TRBV9 and TRBJ1-2, reads DSGVTQTPKHLITATGQRVTLRCSPRSGDLSVYWYQQSLDQGLQFLIQYYNGEERAKGNILERFSAQQFPDLHSELNLSSLELGDSALYFCASSVDETGAIYGYTFGSGTRLTVV.

This rearrangement joins TRBV5-1 to TRBJ1-5, with D possibly matching TRBD1 (6 bases). Germline V gene sequence: CDR1 SGHRS, CDR2 YFSETQ. The CDR3 is made up of 16 amino acids. Trimming removed 2 bases from V and 0 bases from J, with 12 bases in between. Here the CDR3 reads CASSLQGPGSNQPQHF. For the CDR3, the DNA is TGCGCCAGCAGCTTACAGGGCCCAGGTAGCAATCAGCCCCAGCATTTT.

The rearrangement joins TRBV28 to TRBJ1-2; TRBD1 agrees at 8 bases. Trimming cost V 5 bases and J 0 bases; bases outside gene matches: 17. Germline V lookup: CDR1 MDHEN, CDR2 SYDVKM. CDR3 length: 19 residues. As DNA, the CDR3 is TGTGCCAGCAGTCCTCATCCAGGGACAGGAGGACCAGCTAACTATGGCTACACCTTC. Protein sequence: CASSPHPGTGGPANYGYTF.

In DNA, the CDR3 is TGTGCCAGCTTAAAGAACACTGAAGCTTTCTTT. It codes for CASLKNTEAFF. The chain couples TRBV6-5 to TRBJ1-1; D unclear. There are 11 residues in the CDR3. Germline CDR1 reads MNHEY; CDR2 reads SVGAGI. The V end lost 8 bases, the J end lost 1 base, and 5 bases lay between the germline ends.

This rearrangement joins TRBV7-2 to TRBJ1-3; 7 bases line up with TRBD1. The CDR3 is 12 residues long. The V segment lost 4 bases and the J segment 7 bases; nucleotides outside the gene matches: 1. Germline assignment: CDR1 SGHTA and CDR2 FQGNSA. DNA for the CDR3: TGTGCCAGCAGCTCCAGGGGGAACACCATATATTTT. As protein: CASSSRGNTIYF.

Only one count was recorded for this clone. The chain couples TRBV19 to TRBJ2-7, with D perhaps matching TRBD1 (6 bases). Germline V gives CDR1 LNHDA, CDR2 SQIVND (reference sequence). The CDR3 is 15 residues long. V was clipped by 1 base and J by 2 bases, with 12 bases between them. The CDR3 DNA sequence: TGTGCCAGTAGTATAGGGTGGACAGCGACCTACGAGCAGTACTTC. Protein sequence: CASSIGWTATYEQYF.

This sequence joins TRBV6-5 and TRBJ2-3; D gene ambiguous. This CDR3 contains 14 residues. CDR1 is MNHEY and CDR2 is SVGAGI in the germline V gene. Trimming left V 6 bases short and J 2 bases short, with 12 bases between. For the CDR3, the DNA is TGTGCCAGCAGGCCTGCGAGGCCCACAGATACGCAGTATTTT. Encoded protein: CASRPARPTDTQYF.

This chain connects TRBV18 to TRBJ1-6; D not certain. The CDR3 has 14 residues. The germline V gene encodes CDR1 KGHSH and CDR2 LQKENI. With 5 bases removed from V and 8 bases from J, the gap between germline ends came to 13 bases. This CDR3 reads CASSRLSEDSPLHF. The CDR3 region has the DNA TGTGCCAGCTCAAGGCTCTCCGAGGATTCACCCCTCCACTTT. Drawing the rest from reference TRBV18 and TRBJ1-6, the complete variable domain is NAGVMQNPRHLVRRRGQEARLRCSPMKGHSHVYWYRQLPEEGLKFMVYLQKENIIDESGMPKERFSAEFPKEGPSILRIQQVVRGDSAAYFCASSRLSEDSPLHFGNGTRLTVT.

J is TRBJ2-6 and V is TRBV7-9, with D possibly TRBD2 on 5 matching bases. This CDR3 contains 19 residues. Per germline, CDR1 SEHNR and CDR2 FQNEAQ (reference sequence). Trimming pared 2 bases from V and 2 bases from J, leaving 19 bases between. CDR3 sequence: CASSLRRIYGEPGANVLTF. The DNA of the CDR3 is TGTGCCAGCAGCTTAAGACGTATTTACGGGGAACCTGGGGCCAACGTCCTGACTTTC.

The chain employs TRBV7-2 and TRBJ2-1; 8 bases are shared with TRBD1. The CDR3 totals 14 residues. The germline CDR1 and CDR2 sequences are SGHTA and FQGNSA. The junction had 6 bases not matched to a gene; V was cut back by 4 bases and J by 7 bases. This chain's CDR3 is CASSSRGRSNEQFF. The CDR3 region has the DNA TGTGCCAGCAGCTCCAGGGGGCGATCGAATGAGCAGTTCTTC.

The chain combines TRBV6-1 with TRBJ2-2, with D maybe TRBD2 (5 bases). This CDR3 comprises 13 residues. Trimming took 4 bases from V and 5 from J, leaving 8 bases between them. CDR1 is MNHNS and CDR2 is SASEGT in the germline V gene. The CDR3 region is CASSVRLTGELFF. The CDR3, as DNA: TGTGCCAGCAGTGTGAGACTAACCGGGGAGCTGTTTTTT.

V is TRBV7-2 and J is TRBJ1-6, with 9 bases fitting TRBD1. V lost 3 bases and J lost 5; bases outside the gene matches: 5. The CDR3 is made up of 16 amino acids. CDR1 and CDR2 (germline): SGHTA, FQGNSA. The CDR3, as DNA: TGTGCCAGCAGCTTTGCCGGGACAGGGAATAATTCACCCCTCCACTTT. It translates to CASSFAGTGNNSPLHF.

This rearrangement joins TRBV18 to TRBJ1-1, with D unresolved. The V and J ends lost 3 bases and 0 bases respectively, with 5 bases between them. Germline CDR1 KGHSH, CDR2 LQKENI. This CDR3 comprises 13 residues. CDR3 bases: TGTGCCAGCTCACCGTCAGTGAACACTGAAGCTTTCTTT. Translation: CASSPSVNTEAFF.